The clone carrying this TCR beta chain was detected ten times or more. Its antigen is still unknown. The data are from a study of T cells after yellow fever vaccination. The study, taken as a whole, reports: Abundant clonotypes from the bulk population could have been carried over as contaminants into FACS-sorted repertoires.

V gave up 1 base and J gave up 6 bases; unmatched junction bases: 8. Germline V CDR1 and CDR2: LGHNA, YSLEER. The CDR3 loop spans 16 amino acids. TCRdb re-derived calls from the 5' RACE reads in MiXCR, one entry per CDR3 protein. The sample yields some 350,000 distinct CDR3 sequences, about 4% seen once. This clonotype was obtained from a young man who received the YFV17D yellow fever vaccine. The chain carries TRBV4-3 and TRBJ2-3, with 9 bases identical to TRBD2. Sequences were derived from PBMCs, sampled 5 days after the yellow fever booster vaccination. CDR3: CASSQAETSGIDTQYF. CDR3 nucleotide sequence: TGCGCCAGCAGCCAAGCCGAGACTAGCGGAATTGATACGCAGTATTTT.